A single sample gave rise to the 13 T cell receptor beta chains below, sequenced in a study of T-cell memory formation after mild COVID-19. TCRdb independently ran MiXCR on the 5' RACE reads; one entry per CDR3 protein. The sample carries under 700,000 distinct CDR3 sequences, roughly 22% recorded once. Material for sequencing was PBMCs or a T cell subset sorted from them (not recorded which). Receptors were obtained from an adult woman who had mild COVID-19 (a few samples of this study predate the infection). Cell type and time point are not known.

The table lists this clonotype with a few counts. The chain combines TRBV27 with TRBJ1-1; unclear D gene. Trimming removed 4 bases from V and 5 bases from J, with 11 bases in between. This CDR3 contains 13 residues. Germline-derived CDR1 and CDR2 are MNHEY and SMNVEV (reference sequence). The CDR3 region has the DNA TGTGCCAGCAGTTCAAGGGATATGACTGAAGCTTTCTTT. Protein product: CASSSRDMTEAFF.

This clonotype was seen more than once but under ten times. The gene calls are TRBV5-5 and TRBJ2-5; D is unresolved. In germline, CDR1 is SGHKS, CDR2 YYEKEE (reference sequence). This CDR3 has 12 amino acids. Trimming took 4 bases from V and 5 from J, leaving 9 bases between them. CDR3 sequence (DNA): TGTGCCAGCAGCCGGAACGAGGAGACCCAGTACTTC. As protein: CASSRNEETQYF.

This clonotype was detected a few times. This chain links TRBV27 with TRBJ1-2; perhaps TRBD1 as D (6 bases). Trimming took 6 bases from V and 3 from J, leaving 23 bases between them. The CDR3 covers 17 residues. Germline V CDR1 and CDR2: MNHEY, SMNVEV (reference sequence). CDR3 DNA sequence: TGTGCCAGCAGCACACACATTAGGGGGAATCTTGACTATGGCTACACCTTC. This codes for CASSTHIRGNLDYGYTF.

This chain uses TRBV6-1 with TRBJ2-1; weak D call: TRBD1 (6 bases). This CDR3 is built from 15 residues. The V gene lost 8 bases and the J gene lost 8 bases, with 22 bases spanning the gap. The V gene's germline CDR1 is MNHNS and CDR2 SASEGT. The CDR3 sequence is CASSFRDTSGYEQFF. The CDR3, as DNA: TGTGCCAGCTCCTTCCGGGACACCTCCGGGTATGAGCAGTTCTTC.

The chain combines TRBV20-1 with TRBJ2-5; 7 bases are shared with TRBD1. V lost 4 bases, J lost 5 bases, and 10 bases stayed unmatched. Germline CDR1 reads DFQATT; CDR2 reads SNEGSKA (reference sequence). CDR3 size: 14 residues. CDR3 protein: CSAIRRQGMETQYF. The CDR3 region has the DNA TGCAGTGCTATCCGAAGACAGGGTATGGAGACCCAGTACTTC.

This clonotype has a handful of counts. The chain recombines TRBV12-3 or TRBV12-4 with TRBJ1-1, with D possibly TRBD1 on 6 matching bases. Deletions cut 5 bases from V and 2 bases from J, with 12 bases between. This CDR3 is 14 amino acids long. The DNA for the CDR3 is TGTGCCAGCAGTCTATACAGGGATAACACTGAAGCTTTCTTT. It specifies CASSLYRDNTEAFF.

This clonotype showed up many times. The chain has TRBV7-6 and TRBJ2-3; 10 nucleotides match TRBD2. Trimming removed 6 bases from V and 4 bases from J; junction bases left unmatched: 4. Germline V gives CDR1 SGHVS, CDR2 FNYEAQ. This CDR3 has 14 residues. This chain's CDR3 is CASSRAGGADTQYF. The CDR3 DNA reads TGTGCCAGCAGTAGAGCGGGAGGGGCAGATACGCAGTATTTT.

The gene calls are TRBV4-2 and TRBJ2-7; maybe TRBD2 (6 bases). V lost 0 bases, J lost 1 base, and 13 bases lay in between. The CDR3 length is 16 residues. Germline CDR1 and CDR2: LGHNA and YNFKEQ. The CDR3 nucleotides are TGTGCCAGCAGCCAAGACGCGGCTAGCGAATCCTACGAGCAGTACTTC. Its translation: CASSQDAASESYEQYF.

This clonotype was detected only a few times. The rearrangement links TRBV24-1 to TRBJ1-5; D might be TRBD1 (5 bases). This CDR3 has 14 amino acids. Trimming removed 5 bases from V and 4 bases from J, with 11 bases in between. CDR1 KGHDR and CDR2 SFDVKD come from the germline V gene. CDR3 sequence (DNA): TGTGCCACCAGTGCCGGAGGGACTAATCAGCCCCAGCATTTT. Translating gives CATSAGGTNQPQHF.

This clonotype turned up a few times. The chain is built from TRBV5-1 and TRBJ2-1, with D possibly being TRBD1 or TRBD2 (6 bases each). The CDR3 is made up of 19 amino acids. V gave up 0 bases and J gave up 0 bases, with 19 bases separating them. In germline, CDR1 is SGHRS, CDR2 YFSETQ. The DNA of the CDR3 is TGCGCCAGCAGCTTGGTGGGGGCGGGGTCCCGAAGCTCCTACAATGAGCAGTTCTTC. This encodes CASSLVGAGSRSSYNEQFF.

This clonotype was seen a handful of times. This chain connects TRBV7-9 to TRBJ2-3, with 8 bases identical to TRBD1. Germline V gives CDR1 SEHNR, CDR2 FQNEAQ (reference sequence). CDR3 size: 13 residues. Germline trimming cut 8 bases from V and 2 bases from J; bases unmatched to any gene: 3. The CDR3 DNA reads as TGTGCCAGCTGGACAGGGTACACAGATACGCAGTATTTT. This codes for CASWTGYTDTQYF.

This clonotype came up a few times. The chain links TRBV9 to TRBJ2-7; tentative D call: TRBD2 (6 bases). From germline, CDR1 is SGDLS and CDR2 YYNGEE. The CDR3 length is 16 residues. Trimming shortened V by 0 bases and J by 3 bases, and 16 bases separated the two germline ends. The CDR3: CASSVGPSSGYYEQYF. The CDR3 region has the DNA TGTGCCAGCAGCGTAGGACCCTCCAGCGGGTACTACGAGCAGTACTTC.

Ten or more counts support this clonotype. The genes are TRBV7-2 and TRBJ2-3; D remains ambiguous. Trimming took 2 bases from V and 0 from J, leaving 9 bases between them. Germline assignment: CDR1 SGHTA and CDR2 FQGNSA. The CDR3 extends over 15 amino acids. The CDR3 DNA reads as TGTGCCAGCAGCTTATACGGCTCTAGCACAGATACGCAGTATTTT. Amino acid sequence: CASSLYGSSTDTQYF.